This passage covers 7 T cell receptor beta chains from one sample sequenced in a study of blood T cells in healthy people across ages. Using a J-beta primer mix together with a sample-barcoded 5' primer, a second PCR was run for about 6 to 11 cycles. MiXCR was run by TCRdb on the 5' RACE reads, yielding one entry per CDR3 protein. The data contain roughly 800,000 distinct CDR3 sequences, approximately 25% of them singletons. These same data were also listed under a study on T cells of mothers and their children.

Sequenced material: blood. These receptors all stem from a boy aged 10-17 years in good health.

In this sample, this clonotype turned up a few times. The V and J genes are TRBV28 and TRBJ2-3, with D unresolved. Germline V lookup: CDR1 MDHEN, CDR2 SYDVKM. V gave up 1 base and J gave up 2 bases, with 7 bases separating them. CDR3 length: 14 amino acids. CDR3 coding DNA: TGTGCCAGCAGTTTATCTGCAGCCACAGATACGCAGTATTTT. Translated, it gives CASSLSAATDTQYF.

The rearrangement joins TRBV3-1 to TRBJ2-3; the D is unclear. V lost 1 base, J lost 4 bases, and 12 bases lay in between. CDR1 is LGHDT and CDR2 is YNNKEL in the germline V gene (reference sequence). The CDR3 is 15 amino acids. The CDR3 sequence: CASSQGNTGADTQYF. The CDR3 region has the DNA TGTGCCAGCAGCCAAGGCAATACGGGCGCAGATACGCAGTATTTT.

The V call is TRBV7-9, the J call TRBJ1-4, with D perhaps matching TRBD1 (5 bases). V shed 5 bases and J shed 3 bases, with 16 bases lying between them. The length of the CDR3 is 16 residues. Germline values: CDR1 SEHNR, CDR2 FQNEAQ (reference sequence). The CDR3 DNA is TGTGCCAGCAGCCCCGGATCCCTGGGGGCTAATGAAAAACTGTTTTTT. Its protein product is CASSPGSLGANEKLFF.

This clonotype showed up just a few times. The chain has TRBV10-3 and TRBJ2-5, with 9 bases lining up with TRBD1. V dropped 6 bases and J dropped 5; count of bases not matched to a gene: 16. Germline CDR1 reads ENHRY; CDR2 reads SYGVKD. This CDR3 comprises 17 residues. The DNA for the CDR3 is TGTGCCATCAGGATACACCCTAAGGACAGGGGCCGGGAGACCCAGTACTTC. Encoded protein: CAIRIHPKDRGRETQYF.

This clonotype appeared a few times. V gene TRBV27 combines with J gene TRBJ1-6; 7 positions match TRBD1. Trimming took 5 bases from V and 9 from J; bases not matched to a gene: 7. The CDR3 consists of 14 residues. The V gene's germline CDR1 is MNHEY and CDR2 SMNVEV (reference sequence). The chain's CDR3 is CASSQTGYSSPLHF. The CDR3 coding sequence is TGTGCCAGCAGTCAGACAGGGTACAGTTCACCCCTCCACTTT.

This clonotype turned up a few times. This rearrangement joins TRBV6-4 to TRBJ2-1; 11 bases are a match to TRBD2. The CDR3 extends over 19 amino acids. V gave up 4 bases and J gave up 4 bases; unmatched junction bases: 15. Germline V gives CDR1 MRHNA, CDR2 SNTAGT. The DNA for the CDR3 is TGTGCCAGCAGTGCCCAGGGACTAGCGGCAGTTCTTCCTTACAATGAGCAGTTCTTC. It specifies CASSAQGLAAVLPYNEQFF.

The chain uses TRBV6-5 and TRBJ2-3; D is ambiguous. Germline loops: CDR1 MNHEY, CDR2 SVGAGI. The V end lost 0 bases, the J end lost 2 bases, and 6 bases lay between the germline ends. This CDR3 has 14 amino acids. DNA for the CDR3: TGTGCCAGCAGTTACTCGGGGATCACAGATACGCAGTATTTT. It specifies CASSYSGITDTQYF.